The rows below give T cell receptor beta chains drawn from one sample of a study of read filtering for tumor transcriptome and immune sequencing. Each CDR3 protein is one row after TCRdb ran MiXCR on the reads. This sample yields around 130,000 distinct CDR3 sequences, of which under 15% are seen a single time; just under 8.5% belongs to the top ten. What was sequenced was a population of CD138-negative cells sorted from bone marrow. The source is a donor at least 40 years old with multiple myeloma. CDR3s include the opening cysteine and the closing phenylalanine or tryptophan. The D gene is left open where the match is weak. Part of the rows lack a size; the others show once, few, many or a class for expanded clones.

>many|TRBJ1-5|TRBD1|TRBV7-2
CASSLGTGGFSSPQHF
TGTGCCAGCAGCTTGGGGACAGGGGGCTTTAGCTCGCCCCAGCATTTT
>many|TRBJ1-2|.|TRBV20-1
CSARGDRNYGYTF
TGCAGTGCTAGAGGGGACCGTAACTATGGCTACACCTTC
>many|TRBJ2-1|TRBD1|TRBV4-1
CASSHPGTASSYNEQFF
TGCGCCAGCAGCCATCCCGGGACAGCGAGCTCCTACAATGAGCAGTTCTTC
>many|TRBJ1-1|.|TRBV7-9
CASSPGGFGEAFF
TGTGCCAGCAGTCCGGGGGGCTTTGGAGAAGCTTTCTTT
>few|TRBJ2-5|TRBD2|TRBV29-1
CSVVSSGGQETQYF
TGCAGCGTTGTTTCTAGCGGGGGGCAAGAGACCCAGTACTTC
>.|TRBJ2-3|.|TRBV4-1
CASGQMGGTDTQYF
TGCGCCAGCGGCCAAATGGGGGGCACAGATACGCAGTATTTT
>many|TRBJ2-3|.|TRBV6-2/TRBV6-3
CASTISGKGTDTQYF
TGTGCCAGCACCATCTCAGGGAAAGGAACAGATACGCAGTATTTT
>many|TRBJ1-1|.|TRBV9
CASSPTMGANTEAFF
TGTGCCAGCAGCCCCACCATGGGGGCGAACACTGAAGCTTTCTTT
>.|TRBJ2-2|.|TRBV20-1
CSARDLRAGPYTGKLFF
TGCAGTGCTAGAGATCTAAGGGCGGGTCCTTACACCGGGAAGCTGTTTTTT
>many|TRBJ2-1|.|TRBV29-1
CSFWGRPYNEQFF
TGCAGCTTCTGGGGCAGGCCCTACAATGAGCAGTTCTTC
>.|TRBJ1-5|.|TRBV4-2
CTSSQESSNQPRHF
TGTACCAGCAGCCAAGAGAGTAGCAATCAGCCCCGGCATTTT
>.|TRBJ2-3|TRBD2|TRBV7-8
CASSRWREEADTQYF
TGTGCCAGCAGCAGATGGCGGGAGGAGGCAGATACGCAGTATTTT
>many|TRBJ2-1|TRBD2|TRBV20-1
CSARVLTSGLISEQFF
TGCAGTGCTAGGGTCCTCACTAGCGGGCTCATTTCTGAGCAGTTCTTC
>many|TRBJ2-1|TRBD2|TRBV3-1
CASSQGAGGPNEQFF
TGTGCCAGCAGCCAAGGAGCGGGAGGGCCCAATGAGCAGTTCTTC
>.|TRBJ2-1|TRBD2|TRBV7-6
CASSSNQGGLALYNEQFF
TGTGCCAGCAGCTCGAACCAGGGGGGACTAGCGCTTTACAATGAGCAGTTCTTC
>many|TRBJ2-7|.|TRBV7-2
CASSLGTSHWEQYF
TGTGCCAGCAGCTTAGGGACCAGCCATTGGGAGCAGTACTTC
>many|TRBJ2-2|TRBD1|TRBV7-2
CASSLSGPDRARELFF
TGTGCCAGCAGCCTTAGCGGTCCGGACAGGGCTAGGGAGCTGTTTTTT
>.|TRBJ2-2|.|TRBV6-2/TRBV6-3
CASSYSPTLTTGELSF
TGTGCCAGCAGTTACTCTCCGACACTTACCACCGGGGAGCTGTCTTTT
>few|TRBJ2-1|TRBD2|TRBV12-3/TRBV12-4
CASSPSRSSGTYNEQFF
TGTGCCAGCAGCCCGTCTCGGAGCAGCGGGACCTACAATGAGCAGTTCTTC
>.|TRBJ1-1|.|TRBV12-3/TRBV12-4
CASSFQDNTEAFF
TGTGCCAGCAGTTTCCAGGACAACACTGAGGCTTTCTTT
>many|TRBJ2-3|.|TRBV14
CASSHPGALTDTQYF
TGTGCCAGCAGCCACCCAGGGGCTCTCACAGATACGCAGTATTTT
>many|TRBJ2-3|TRBD2|TRBV7-8
CASSPKVAGAATDTQYF
TGTGCCAGCAGCCCAAAGGTAGCGGGAGCTGCGACAGATACGCAGTATTTT
>many|TRBJ2-1|TRBD2|TRBV6-2/TRBV6-3
CASRRLADEQFF
TGTGCCAGCAGAAGACTAGCGGATGAGCAGTTCTTC
>many|TRBJ1-1|.|TRBV29-1
CSAQKASRPFF
TGCAGCGCCCAAAAGGCGAGTAGGCCTTTCTTT
>many|TRBJ2-2|.|TRBV10-3
CAISKRDLGELFF
TGTGCCATTTCAAAGAGGGACCTCGGGGAGCTGTTTTTT
>many|TRBJ2-7|.|TRBV3-1
CASSHTSNEQYF
TGTGCCAGCAGCCATACATCCAACGAGCAGTACTTC
>many|TRBJ2-1|TRBD2|TRBV7-2
CASSLTGEREGSYNEQFF
TGTGCCAGCAGCTTAACGGGTGAACGGGAGGGGTCCTACAATGAGCAGTTCTTC
>many|TRBJ2-1|.|TRBV7-9
CASSPEGSYNEQFF
TGTGCCAGCAGCCCGGAAGGGTCCTACAATGAGCAGTTCTTC
>many|TRBJ2-2|.|TRBV20-1
CSARDLRAGPYTGELFF
TGCAGTGCTAGAGATCTAAGGGCGGGTCCTTACACCGGGGAGCTGTTTTTT
>many|TRBJ1-1|TRBD1|TRBV20-1
CSWTGPGTEAFF
TGCAGTTGGACAGGCCCGGGCACTGAAGCTTTCTTT
>many|TRBJ2-1|.|TRBV20-1
CSIRESSYNEQFF
TGCAGCATAAGAGAGAGCTCCTACAATGAGCAGTTCTTC
>many|TRBJ2-3|.|TRBV4-3
CASRDATDTQYF
TGCGCCAGCAGGGACGCCACGGATACGCAGTATTTT
>many|TRBJ2-1|.|TRBV10-1
CASSSSPENEQFF
TGCGCCAGCAGTAGTTCCCCGGAGAATGAGCAGTTCTTC
>many|TRBJ2-1|TRBD2|TRBV11-2
CASSLRTSGSIDEQFF
TGTGCCAGCAGCTTAAGAACGAGCGGGAGTATTGATGAGCAGTTCTTC
>few|TRBJ2-3|.|TRBV7-9
CASSPLSTDTQYF
TGTGCCAGCAGCCCACTCTCCACAGATACGCAGTATTTT